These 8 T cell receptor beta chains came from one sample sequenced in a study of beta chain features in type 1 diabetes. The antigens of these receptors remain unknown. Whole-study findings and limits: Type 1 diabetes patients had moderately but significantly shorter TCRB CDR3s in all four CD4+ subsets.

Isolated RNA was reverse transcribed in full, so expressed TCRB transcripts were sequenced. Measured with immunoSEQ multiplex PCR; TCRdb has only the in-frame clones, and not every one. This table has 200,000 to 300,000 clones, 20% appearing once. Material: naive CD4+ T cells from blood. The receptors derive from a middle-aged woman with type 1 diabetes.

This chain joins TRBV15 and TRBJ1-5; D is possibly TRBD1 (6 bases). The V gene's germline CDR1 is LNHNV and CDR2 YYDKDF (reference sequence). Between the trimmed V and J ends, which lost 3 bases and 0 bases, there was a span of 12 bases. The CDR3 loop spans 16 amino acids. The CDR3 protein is CATSSHRDYSNQPQHF. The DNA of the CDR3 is TGTGCCACCAGCAGTCACAGGGACTATAGCAATCAGCCCCAGCATTTT.

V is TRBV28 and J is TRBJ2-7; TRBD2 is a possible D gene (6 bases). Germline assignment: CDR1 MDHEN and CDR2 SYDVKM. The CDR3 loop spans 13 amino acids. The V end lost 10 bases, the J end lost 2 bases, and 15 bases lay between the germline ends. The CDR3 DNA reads TGTGCCACTCACGGGAGTCCCACCTACGAGCAGTACTTC. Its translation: CATHGSPTYEQYF.

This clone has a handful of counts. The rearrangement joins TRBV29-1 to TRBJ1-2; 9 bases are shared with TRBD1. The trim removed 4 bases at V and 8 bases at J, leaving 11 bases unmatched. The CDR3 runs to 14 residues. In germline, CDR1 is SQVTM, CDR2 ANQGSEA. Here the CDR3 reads CSVVGDREGEGYTF. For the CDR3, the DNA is TGCAGCGTTGTGGGGGACAGGGAGGGGGAGGGCTACACCTTC.

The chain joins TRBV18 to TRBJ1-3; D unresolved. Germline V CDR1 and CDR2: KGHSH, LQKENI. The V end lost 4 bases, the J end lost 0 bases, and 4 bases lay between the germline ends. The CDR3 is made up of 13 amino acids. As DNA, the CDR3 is TGTGCCAGCTCACAGAGCTCTGGAAACACCATATATTTT. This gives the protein CASSQSSGNTIYF. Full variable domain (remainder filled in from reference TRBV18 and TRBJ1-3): NAGVMQNPRHLVRRRGQEARLRCSPMKGHSHVYWYRQLPEEGLKFMVYLQKENIIDESGMPKERFSAEFPKEGPSILRIQQVVRGDSAAYFCASSQSSGNTIYFGEGSWLTVV.

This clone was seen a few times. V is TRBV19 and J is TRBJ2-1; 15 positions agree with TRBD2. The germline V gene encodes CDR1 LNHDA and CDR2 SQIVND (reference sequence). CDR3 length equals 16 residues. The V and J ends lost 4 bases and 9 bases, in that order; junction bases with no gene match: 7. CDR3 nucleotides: TGTGCCAGTAGTAAGGAGGGACTAGCGGGAGGAGGTGAGCAGTTCTTC. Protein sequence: CASSKEGLAGGGEQFF.

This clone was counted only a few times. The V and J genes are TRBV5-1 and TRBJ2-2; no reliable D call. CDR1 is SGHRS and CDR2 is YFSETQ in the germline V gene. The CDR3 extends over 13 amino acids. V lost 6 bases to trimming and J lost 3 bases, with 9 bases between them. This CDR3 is CASNTADTGELFF. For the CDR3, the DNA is TGCGCCAGCAATACAGCAGACACCGGGGAGCTGTTTTTT.

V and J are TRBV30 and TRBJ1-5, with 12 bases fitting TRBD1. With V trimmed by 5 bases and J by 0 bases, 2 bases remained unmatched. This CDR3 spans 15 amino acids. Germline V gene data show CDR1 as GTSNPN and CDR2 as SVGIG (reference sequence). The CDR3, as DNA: TGTGCCTGGGGGACAGGGGGCCTTAGCAATCAGCCCCAGCATTTT. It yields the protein CAWGTGGLSNQPQHF.

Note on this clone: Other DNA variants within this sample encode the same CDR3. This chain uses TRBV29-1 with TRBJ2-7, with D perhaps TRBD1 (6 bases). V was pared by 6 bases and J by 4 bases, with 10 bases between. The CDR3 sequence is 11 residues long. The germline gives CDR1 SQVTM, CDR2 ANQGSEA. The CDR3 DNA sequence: TGCAGCGTCGGACAGAATTACGAGCAGTACTTC. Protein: CSVGQNYEQYF.